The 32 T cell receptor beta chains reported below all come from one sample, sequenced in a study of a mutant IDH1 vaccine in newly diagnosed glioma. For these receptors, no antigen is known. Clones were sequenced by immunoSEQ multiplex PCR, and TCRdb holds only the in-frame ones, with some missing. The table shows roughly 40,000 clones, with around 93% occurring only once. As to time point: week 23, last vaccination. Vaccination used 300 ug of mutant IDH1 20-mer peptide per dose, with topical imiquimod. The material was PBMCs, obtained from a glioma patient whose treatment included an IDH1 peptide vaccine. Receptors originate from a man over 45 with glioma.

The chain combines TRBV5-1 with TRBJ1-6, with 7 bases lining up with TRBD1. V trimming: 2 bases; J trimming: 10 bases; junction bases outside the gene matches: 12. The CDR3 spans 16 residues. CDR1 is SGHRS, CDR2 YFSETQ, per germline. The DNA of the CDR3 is TGCGCCAGCAGCTTTAATTCCCAGGGGGGTGGGTCACCCCTCCACTTT. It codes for CASSFNSQGGGSPLHF.

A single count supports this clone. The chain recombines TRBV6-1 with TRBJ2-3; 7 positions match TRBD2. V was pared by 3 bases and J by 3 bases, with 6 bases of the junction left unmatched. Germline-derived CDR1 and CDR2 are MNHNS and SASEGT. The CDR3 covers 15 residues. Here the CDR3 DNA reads TGTGCCAGCAGTGACTGGGGGGGAAGAACAGATACGCAGTATTTT. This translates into CASSDWGGRTDTQYF.

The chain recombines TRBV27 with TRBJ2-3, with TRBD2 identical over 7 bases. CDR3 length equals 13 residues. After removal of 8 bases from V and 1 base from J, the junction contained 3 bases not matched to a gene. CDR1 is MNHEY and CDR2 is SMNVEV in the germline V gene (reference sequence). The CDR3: CASGTSGTDTQYF. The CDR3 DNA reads TGTGCCAGCGGAACTAGCGGCACAGATACGCAGTATTTT.

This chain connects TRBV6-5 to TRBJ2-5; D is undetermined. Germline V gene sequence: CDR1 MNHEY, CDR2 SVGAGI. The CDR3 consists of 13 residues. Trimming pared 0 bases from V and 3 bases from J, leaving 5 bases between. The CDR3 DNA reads TGTGCCAGCAGTTACTCGGGTAAAGAGACCCAGTACTTC. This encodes CASSYSGKETQYF.

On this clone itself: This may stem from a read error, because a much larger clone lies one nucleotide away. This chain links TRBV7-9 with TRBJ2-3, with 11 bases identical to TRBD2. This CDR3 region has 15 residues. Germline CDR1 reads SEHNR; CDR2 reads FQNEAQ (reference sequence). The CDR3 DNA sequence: TGTGCCAACAGCCTACTAGCGGGAGAGGCAGATACGCAGTATTTT. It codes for CANSLLAGEADTQYF.

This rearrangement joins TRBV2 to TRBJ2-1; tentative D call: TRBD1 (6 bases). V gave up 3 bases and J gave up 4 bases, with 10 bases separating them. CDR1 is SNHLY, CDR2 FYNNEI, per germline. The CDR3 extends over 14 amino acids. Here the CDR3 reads CASSDGTPYNEQFF. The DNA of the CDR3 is TGTGCCAGCAGTGATGGGACACCGTACAATGAGCAGTTCTTC. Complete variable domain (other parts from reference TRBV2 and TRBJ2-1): EPEVTQTPSHQVTQMGQEVILRCVPISNHLYFYWYRQILGQKVEFLVSFYNNEISEKSEIFDDQFSVERPDGSNFTLKIRSTKLEDSAMYFCASSDGTPYNEQFFGPGTRLTVL.

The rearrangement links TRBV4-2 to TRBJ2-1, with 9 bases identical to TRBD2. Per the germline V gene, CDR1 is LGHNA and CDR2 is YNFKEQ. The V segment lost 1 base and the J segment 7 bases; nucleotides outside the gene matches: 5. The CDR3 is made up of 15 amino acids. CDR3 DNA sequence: TGTGCCAGCAGCCAAGTCGGCGGGAGGGAAAATGAGCAGTTCTTC. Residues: CASSQVGGRENEQFF.

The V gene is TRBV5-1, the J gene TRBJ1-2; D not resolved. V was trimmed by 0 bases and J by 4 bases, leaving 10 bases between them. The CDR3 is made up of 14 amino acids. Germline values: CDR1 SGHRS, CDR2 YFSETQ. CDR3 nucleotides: TGCGCCAGCAGCTTGGAGGCAGGAAGCTATGGCTACACCTTC. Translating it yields CASSLEAGSYGYTF. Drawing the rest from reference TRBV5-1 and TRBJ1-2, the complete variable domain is KAGVTQTPRYLIKTRGQQVTLSCSPISGHRSVSWYQQTPGQGLQFLFEYFSETQRNKGNFPGRFSGRQFSNSRSEMNVSTLELGDSALYLCASSLEAGSYGYTFGSGTRLTVV.

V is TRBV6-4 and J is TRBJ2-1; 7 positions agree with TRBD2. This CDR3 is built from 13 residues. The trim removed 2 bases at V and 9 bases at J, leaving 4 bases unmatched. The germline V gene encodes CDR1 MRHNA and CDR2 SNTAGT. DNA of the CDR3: TGTGCCAGCAGTGACAGGGCTAGCGGTGAGCAGTTCTTC. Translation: CASSDRASGEQFF.

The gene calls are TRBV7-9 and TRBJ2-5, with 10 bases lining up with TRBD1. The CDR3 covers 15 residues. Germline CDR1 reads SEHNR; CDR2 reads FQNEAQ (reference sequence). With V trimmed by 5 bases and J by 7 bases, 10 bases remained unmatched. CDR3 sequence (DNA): TGTGCCAGCAGCCGACCGGGACAGGGGTCGCTGACCCAGTACTTC. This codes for CASSRPGQGSLTQYF. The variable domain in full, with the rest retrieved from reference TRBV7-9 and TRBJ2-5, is DTGVSQNPRHKITKRGQNVTFRCDPISEHNRLYWYRQTLGQGPEFLTYFQNEAQLEKSRLLSDRFSAERPKGSFSTLEIQRTEQGDSAMYLCASSRPGQGSLTQYFGPGTRLLVL.

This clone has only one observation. The CDR3 nucleotides read TGTGCCAGCAGTGAACACGCGGGACAGGGGATCTTCGAGCAGTACTTC. This encodes CASSEHAGQGIFEQYF. The V and J genes are TRBV6-1 and TRBJ2-7; 10 bases align to TRBD1. Germline lookup yields CDR1 MNHNS and CDR2 SASEGT. The CDR3 is 16 amino acids. V trimming: 2 bases; J trimming: 6 bases; junction bases outside the gene matches: 10.

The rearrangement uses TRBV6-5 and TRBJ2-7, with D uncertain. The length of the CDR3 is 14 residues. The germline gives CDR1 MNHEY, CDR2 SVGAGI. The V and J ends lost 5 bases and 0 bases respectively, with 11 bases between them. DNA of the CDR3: TGTGCCAGCAGTCCTCGTTACAGCTCCTACGAGCAGTACTTC. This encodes CASSPRYSSYEQYF.

CDR3: CAWSAPGTGFFQPQHF. The CDR3 DNA reads TGTGCCTGGAGCGCCCCCGGGACAGGGTTCTTCCAGCCCCAGCATTTT. This chain uses TRBV30 with TRBJ1-5; 9 bases align to TRBD1. The V and J ends lost 3 bases and 7 bases, in that order; junction bases with no gene match: 13. This CDR3 is built from 16 residues. From germline, CDR1 is GTSNPN and CDR2 SVGIG (reference sequence).

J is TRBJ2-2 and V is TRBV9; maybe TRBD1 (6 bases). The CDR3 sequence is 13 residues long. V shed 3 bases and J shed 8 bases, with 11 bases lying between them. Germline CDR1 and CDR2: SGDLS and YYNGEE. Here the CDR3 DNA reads TGTGCCAGCAGCGCACAGGGTACGGGGGAGCTGTTTTTT. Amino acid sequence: CASSAQGTGELFF. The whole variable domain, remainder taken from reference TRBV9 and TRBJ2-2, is DSGVTQTPKHLITATGQRVTLRCSPRSGDLSVYWYQQSLDQGLQFLIQYYNGEERAKGNILERFSAQQFPDLHSELNLSSLELGDSALYFCASSAQGTGELFFGEGSRLTVL.

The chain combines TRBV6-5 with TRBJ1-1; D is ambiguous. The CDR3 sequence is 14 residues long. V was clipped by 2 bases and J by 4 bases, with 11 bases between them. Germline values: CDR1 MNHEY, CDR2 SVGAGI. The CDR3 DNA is TGTGCCAGCAGTTACAATGTGGGTGGCACTGAAGCTTTCTTT. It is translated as CASSYNVGGTEAFF.

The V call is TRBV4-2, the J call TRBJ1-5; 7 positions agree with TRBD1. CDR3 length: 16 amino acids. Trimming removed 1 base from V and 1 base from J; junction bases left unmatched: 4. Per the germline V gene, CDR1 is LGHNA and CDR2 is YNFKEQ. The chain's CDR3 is CASSQVKTGSNQPQHF. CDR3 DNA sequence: TGTGCCAGCAGCCAAGTTAAGACAGGGAGCAATCAGCCCCAGCATTTT.

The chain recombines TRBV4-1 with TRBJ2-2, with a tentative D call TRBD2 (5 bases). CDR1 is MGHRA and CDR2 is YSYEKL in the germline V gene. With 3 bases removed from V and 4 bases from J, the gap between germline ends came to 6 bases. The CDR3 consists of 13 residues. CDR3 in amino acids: CASSQGVTGELFF. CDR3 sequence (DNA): TGCGCCAGCAGCCAGGGAGTCACCGGGGAGCTGTTTTTT.

CDR3 sequence reads: CASIESGRAWGTEAFF. DNA of the CDR3: TGTGCCAGTATAGAATCAGGCCGGGCGTGGGGCACTGAAGCTTTCTTT. The chain has TRBV19 and TRBJ1-1; D gene unclear. Germline CDR1 reads LNHDA; CDR2 reads SQIVND (reference sequence). V lost 7 bases, J lost 4 bases, and 22 bases lay in between. CDR3 length: 16 amino acids.

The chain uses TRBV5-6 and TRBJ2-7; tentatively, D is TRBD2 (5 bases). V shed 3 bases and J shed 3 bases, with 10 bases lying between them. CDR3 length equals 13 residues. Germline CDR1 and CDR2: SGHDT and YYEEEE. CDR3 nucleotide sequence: TGTGCCAGCAGCTCCGACTACGGCTACGAGCAGTACTTC. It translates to CASSSDYGYEQYF.

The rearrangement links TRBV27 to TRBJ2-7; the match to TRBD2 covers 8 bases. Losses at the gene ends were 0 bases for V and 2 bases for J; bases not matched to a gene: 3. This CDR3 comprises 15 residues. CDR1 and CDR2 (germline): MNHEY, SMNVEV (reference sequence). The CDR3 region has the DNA TGTGCCAGCAGTTTATCAGCGGGGGCAACCTACGAGCAGTACTTC. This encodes CASSLSAGATYEQYF.

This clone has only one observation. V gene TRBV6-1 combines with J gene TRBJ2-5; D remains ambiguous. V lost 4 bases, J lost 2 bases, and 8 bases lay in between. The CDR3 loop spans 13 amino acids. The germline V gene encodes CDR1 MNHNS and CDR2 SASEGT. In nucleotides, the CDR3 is TGTGCCAGCAGTGTGGACGGACAAGAGACCCAGTACTTC. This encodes CASSVDGQETQYF.

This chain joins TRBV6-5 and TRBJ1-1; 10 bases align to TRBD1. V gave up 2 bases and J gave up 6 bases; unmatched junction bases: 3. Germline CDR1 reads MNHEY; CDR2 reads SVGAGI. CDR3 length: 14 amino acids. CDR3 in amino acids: CASSYDRGQAEAFF. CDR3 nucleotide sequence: TGTGCCAGCAGTTACGACAGGGGGCAAGCTGAAGCTTTCTTT.

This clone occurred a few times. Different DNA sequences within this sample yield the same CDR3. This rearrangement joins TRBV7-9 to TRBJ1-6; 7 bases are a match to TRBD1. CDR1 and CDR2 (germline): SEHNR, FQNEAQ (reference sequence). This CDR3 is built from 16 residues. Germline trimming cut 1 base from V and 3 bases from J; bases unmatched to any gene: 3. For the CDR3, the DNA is TGTGCCAGCAGCTTAGGACAGGGTTTCTATAATTCACCCCTCCACTTT. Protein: CASSLGQGFYNSPLHF.

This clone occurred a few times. DNA for the CDR3: TGTGCCAGCACCCTACGGGCAGTTGGAGAAAAACTGTTTTTT. Protein: CASTLRAVGEKLFF. This chain connects TRBV2 to TRBJ1-4; D unclear. The CDR3 spans 14 residues. The germline V gene encodes CDR1 SNHLY and CDR2 FYNNEI. Deletions cut 7 bases from V and 8 bases from J, with 17 bases between.

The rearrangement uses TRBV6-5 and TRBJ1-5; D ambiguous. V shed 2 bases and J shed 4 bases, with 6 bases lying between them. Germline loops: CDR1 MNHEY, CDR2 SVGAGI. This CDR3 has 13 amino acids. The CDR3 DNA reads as TGTGCCAGCAGTTACGTTAGGAATCAGCCCCAGCATTTT. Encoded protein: CASSYVRNQPQHF.

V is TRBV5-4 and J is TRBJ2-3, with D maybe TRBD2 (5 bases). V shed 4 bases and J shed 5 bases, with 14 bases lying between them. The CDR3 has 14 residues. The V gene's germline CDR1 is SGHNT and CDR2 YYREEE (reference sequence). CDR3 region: CASSPGEEGDTQYF. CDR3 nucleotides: TGTGCCAGCAGCCCTGGGGAAGAGGGAGATACGCAGTATTTT.

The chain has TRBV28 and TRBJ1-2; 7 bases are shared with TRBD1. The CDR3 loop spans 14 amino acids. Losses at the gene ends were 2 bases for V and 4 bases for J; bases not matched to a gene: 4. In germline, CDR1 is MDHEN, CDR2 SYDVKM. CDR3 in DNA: TGTGCCAGCAGTTTAGCCAGGGGGTTCTATGGCTACACCTTC. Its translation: CASSLARGFYGYTF.

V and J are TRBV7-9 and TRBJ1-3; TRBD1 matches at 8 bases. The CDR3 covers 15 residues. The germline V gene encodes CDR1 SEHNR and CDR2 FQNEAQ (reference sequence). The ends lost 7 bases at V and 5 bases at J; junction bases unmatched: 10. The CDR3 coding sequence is TGTGCCAGCAACCTTGAAGCAGGGGGCCGAAACACCATATATTTT. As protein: CASNLEAGGRNTIYF.

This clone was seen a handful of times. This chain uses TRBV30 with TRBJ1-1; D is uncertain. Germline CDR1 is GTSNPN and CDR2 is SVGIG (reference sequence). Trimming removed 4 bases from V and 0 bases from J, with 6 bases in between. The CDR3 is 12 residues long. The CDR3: CAWILMNTEAFF. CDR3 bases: TGTGCCTGGATCCTGATGAACACTGAAGCTTTCTTT.

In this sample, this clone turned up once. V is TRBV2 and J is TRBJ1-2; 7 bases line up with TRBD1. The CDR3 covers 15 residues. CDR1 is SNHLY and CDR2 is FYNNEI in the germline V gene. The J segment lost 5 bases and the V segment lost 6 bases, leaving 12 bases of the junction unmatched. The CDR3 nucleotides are TGTGCCAGCAGACCCTTTATGGGACAGCTTTATGGCTACACCTTC. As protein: CASRPFMGQLYGYTF.

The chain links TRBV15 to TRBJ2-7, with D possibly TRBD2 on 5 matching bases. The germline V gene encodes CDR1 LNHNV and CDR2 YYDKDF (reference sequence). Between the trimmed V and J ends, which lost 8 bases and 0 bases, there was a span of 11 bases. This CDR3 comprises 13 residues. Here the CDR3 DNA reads TGTGCCACCTCCCAAGCGGTCTCCTACGAGCAGTACTTC. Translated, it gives CATSQAVSYEQYF. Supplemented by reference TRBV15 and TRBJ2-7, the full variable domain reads DAMVIQNPRYQVTQFGKPVTLSCSQTLNHNVMYWYQQKSSQAPKLLFHYYDKDFNNEADTPDNFQSRRPNTSFCFLDIRSPGLGDTAMYLCATSQAVSYEQYFGPGTRLTVT.

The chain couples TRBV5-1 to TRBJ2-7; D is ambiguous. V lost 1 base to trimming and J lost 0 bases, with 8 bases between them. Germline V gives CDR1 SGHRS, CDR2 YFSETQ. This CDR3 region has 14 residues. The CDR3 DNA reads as TGCGCCAGCAGCTTGCGGTTAATCTCCTACGAGCAGTACTTC. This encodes CASSLRLISYEQYF.